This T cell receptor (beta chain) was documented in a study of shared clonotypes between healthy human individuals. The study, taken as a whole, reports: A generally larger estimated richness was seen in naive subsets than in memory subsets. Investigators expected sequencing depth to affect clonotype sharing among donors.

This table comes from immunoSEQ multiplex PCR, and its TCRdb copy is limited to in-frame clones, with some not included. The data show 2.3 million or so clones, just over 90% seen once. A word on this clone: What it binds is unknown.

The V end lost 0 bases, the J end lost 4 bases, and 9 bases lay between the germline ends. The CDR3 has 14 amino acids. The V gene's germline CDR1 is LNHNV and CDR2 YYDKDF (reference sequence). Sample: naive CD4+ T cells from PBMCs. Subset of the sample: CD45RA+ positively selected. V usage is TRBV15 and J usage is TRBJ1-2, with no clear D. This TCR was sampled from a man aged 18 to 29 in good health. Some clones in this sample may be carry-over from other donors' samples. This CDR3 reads CATSRDRQIYGYTF. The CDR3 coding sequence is TGTGCCACCAGCAGAGATCGTCAGATCTATGGCTACACCTTC.